This passage covers 18 T cell receptor beta chains from one sample sequenced in a study of shared clonotypes between healthy human individuals. Sequencing used immunoSEQ multiplex PCR; TCRdb keeps in-frame clones, though not all of them. The table shows a few million clones, with about 94% occurring only once. Sequencing used naive CD4+ T cells sorted from blood. Subset indicated: CD45RA+ positively selected. These TCRs come from a man in his late teens or twenties in good health.

The gene calls are TRBV5-1 and TRBJ1-5, with D possibly being TRBD1 (5 bases). The CDR3 runs 15 residues. Between the trimmed V and J ends, which lost 4 bases and 1 base, there was a span of 12 bases. Germline V gene lookup returns CDR1 SGHRS and CDR2 YFSETQ. The CDR3 DNA is TGCGCCAGCAGCAGGACGGGGCAAAGCAATCAGCCCCAGCATTTT. Protein sequence: CASSRTGQSNQPQHF. The full variable domain, in which reference TRBV5-1 and TRBJ1-5 provide the parts outside the CDR3, is KAGVTQTPRYLIKTRGQQVTLSCSPISGHRSVSWYQQTPGQGLQFLFEYFSETQRNKGNFPGRFSGRQFSNSRSEMNVSTLELGDSALYLCASSRTGQSNQPQHFGDGTRLSIL.

As DNA, the CDR3 is TGTGCCATCAGAAACCAGGGGGTCACTGAAGCTTTCTTT. Its protein is CAIRNQGVTEAFF. The chain links TRBV10-3 to TRBJ1-1, with 7 bases aligning to TRBD1. Per the germline V gene, CDR1 is ENHRY and CDR2 is SYGVKD. Trimming took 6 bases from V and 4 from J; bases not matched to a gene: 5. CDR3 length equals 13 residues.

The chain recombines TRBV5-6 with TRBJ2-5; tentatively, D is TRBD2 (5 bases). V lost 3 bases and J lost 7, with 19 bases in between. Germline loops: CDR1 SGHDT, CDR2 YYEEEE. This CDR3 contains 15 residues. CDR3 in DNA: TGTGCCAGCAGCTGGGCAGCGGTGGGCCTTGGGACCCAGTACTTC. Its protein is CASSWAAVGLGTQYF.

The chain uses TRBV2 and TRBJ2-7, with 15 bases aligning to TRBD2. After removal of 6 bases from V and 0 bases from J, the junction contained 9 bases not matched to a gene. Germline assignment: CDR1 SNHLY and CDR2 FYNNEI. This CDR3 contains 18 residues. The CDR3 sequence: CASRGGTSGRLSSYEQYF. Here the CDR3 DNA reads TGTGCCAGCAGGGGGGGGACTAGCGGGAGGTTGAGCTCCTACGAGCAGTACTTC.

The DNA of the CDR3 is TGTGCCAGTAGTGGTCCGGGACAGGGGTTTGCTGGAGCTTTCTTT. Its translation is CASSGPGQGFAGAFF. V and J are TRBV19 and TRBJ1-1, with TRBD1 matching over 10 bases. Germline V gene lookup returns CDR1 LNHDA and CDR2 SQIVND (reference sequence). This CDR3 spans 15 amino acids. J was trimmed by 10 bases and V by 5 bases; bases with no gene match: 13.

This clone was recorded only once. The chain links TRBV10-3 to TRBJ2-7; D gene unclear. The CDR3 is 14 amino acids. V was trimmed by 5 bases and J by 3 bases, leaving 14 bases between them. CDR1 and CDR2 (germline): ENHRY, SYGVKD. The CDR3 nucleotides read TGTGCCATCAGTCCGGGCCCCACGGGCTACGAGCAGTACTTC. Encoded protein: CAISPGPTGYEQYF.

CDR3 sequence: CASSSRQGRYEEAFF. CDR3 bases: TGTGCCAGCAGCTCCCGACAGGGAAGGTACGAAGAAGCTTTCTTT. The chain recombines TRBV5-6 with TRBJ1-1; 7 bases fit TRBD1. This CDR3 spans 15 amino acids. CDR1 is SGHDT and CDR2 is YYEEEE in the germline V gene. V lost 3 bases, J lost 8 bases, and 13 bases stayed unmatched.

V usage is TRBV6-5 and J usage is TRBJ1-3; unclear D gene. Trimming shortened V by 5 bases and J by 8 bases, and 13 bases separated the two germline ends. This CDR3 comprises 13 residues. Germline CDR1 reads MNHEY; CDR2 reads SVGAGI. The CDR3, as DNA: TGTGCCAGCAGTAACTGGGTTTTGGACACCATATATTTT. It specifies CASSNWVLDTIYF.

The chain recombines TRBV5-6 with TRBJ1-5; D gene uncertain. Germline V gene data show CDR1 as SGHDT and CDR2 as YYEEEE. The CDR3 spans 14 residues. Trimming removed 5 bases at V and 5 bases at J, with 14 bases between. The CDR3: CASSVRTHDQPQHF. In DNA form, the CDR3 reads TGTGCCAGCAGTGTGCGGACTCATGATCAGCCCCAGCATTTT.

This sequence joins TRBV10-1 and TRBJ2-7, with 11 bases that match TRBD2. The J segment lost 6 bases and the V segment lost 0 bases, leaving 4 bases of the junction unmatched. CDR1 is WNHNN, CDR2 SYGVQD, per germline (reference sequence). This CDR3 has 15 amino acids. The CDR3 region is CASSESVLAGVEQYF. The CDR3 DNA follows: TGCGCCAGCAGTGAGTCGGTACTAGCGGGAGTCGAGCAGTACTTC.

Comment on this clone: Distinct nucleotide sequences in the sample also encode this CDR3. CDR3 loop: CASSPYGGNTEAFF. CDR3 in DNA: TGTGCCAGCTCACCTTACGGGGGAAACACTGAAGCTTTCTTT. The rearrangement joins TRBV18 to TRBJ1-1; D perhaps matches TRBD1 (5 bases). The germline V gene encodes CDR1 KGHSH and CDR2 LQKENI. V gave up 3 bases and J gave up 2 bases, with 10 bases separating them. The CDR3 has 14 amino acids.

The V gene is TRBV9, the J gene TRBJ2-3; D not certain. The CDR3 is 15 residues long. The V end lost 0 bases, the J end lost 7 bases, and 15 bases lay between the germline ends. Germline V gene sequence: CDR1 SGDLS, CDR2 YYNGEE. The CDR3 sequence is CASSVGGQQGNTQYF. The CDR3 DNA is TGTGCCAGCAGCGTAGGCGGCCAGCAAGGCAATACGCAGTATTTT.

J is TRBJ2-7 and V is TRBV7-8, with 8 bases matching TRBD2. The CDR3 is made up of 16 amino acids. The germline gives CDR1 SGHVS, CDR2 FQNEAQ. V lost 0 bases to trimming and J lost 2 bases; unmatched junction nucleotides: 6. For the CDR3, the DNA is TGTGCCAGCAGCTTAGCGGCTAGCGGGCGAACCTACGAGCAGTACTTC. Protein: CASSLAASGRTYEQYF.

This chain links TRBV5-1 with TRBJ2-5, with 9 bases aligning to TRBD1. The V gene's germline CDR1 is SGHRS and CDR2 YFSETQ. After removal of 4 bases from V and 2 bases from J, the junction contained 6 bases not matched to a gene. The CDR3 length is 15 residues. Here the CDR3 reads CASSVTGGLQETQYF. CDR3 bases: TGCGCCAGCAGCGTTACAGGGGGCCTTCAAGAGACCCAGTACTTC.

A remark on this clone: The same CDR3 can be traced to other DNA sequences in this sample. The chain employs TRBV5-1 and TRBJ1-1, with D tentatively TRBD1 (5 bases). CDR3 length equals 14 residues. Germline lookup yields CDR1 SGHRS and CDR2 YFSETQ. Trimming cost V 4 bases and J 0 bases, with 10 bases left between them. CDR3 sequence reads: CASSATGLNTEAFF. The DNA of the CDR3 is TGCGCCAGCAGCGCAACAGGACTGAACACTGAAGCTTTCTTT. Supplemented by reference TRBV5-1 and TRBJ1-1, the full variable domain reads KAGVTQTPRYLIKTRGQQVTLSCSPISGHRSVSWYQQTPGQGLQFLFEYFSETQRNKGNFPGRFSGRQFSNSRSEMNVSTLELGDSALYLCASSATGLNTEAFFGQGTRLTVV.

This chain joins TRBV7-2 and TRBJ2-1; tentatively, D is TRBD2 (5 bases). The CDR3 is made up of 15 amino acids. The ends were cut back, 2 bases at V and 7 bases at J, with 15 bases in the middle. The germline V gene has CDR1 SGHTA and CDR2 FQGNSA. The CDR3 DNA sequence: TGTGCCAGCAGCTTACCGCGGACTGCTAGGAATGAGCAGTTCTTC. Protein product: CASSLPRTARNEQFF.

DNA for the CDR3: TGTGCCAGCAGTTTCGAGGAAAATCAGCCCCAGCATTTT. Amino acids: CASSFEENQPQHF. The rearrangement uses TRBV27 and TRBJ1-5; D unresolved. This CDR3 is built from 13 residues. CDR1 is MNHEY, CDR2 SMNVEV, per germline (reference sequence). V was trimmed by 3 bases and J by 4 bases, leaving 7 bases between them.

The genes are TRBV5-1 and TRBJ2-1, with 12 bases lining up with TRBD2. Germline V gene data show CDR1 as SGHRS and CDR2 as YFSETQ. This CDR3 spans 17 amino acids. J was trimmed by 10 bases and V by 4 bases; bases with no gene match: 15. The chain's CDR3 is CASSPEGLAGGFREQFF. In DNA, the CDR3 is TGCGCCAGCAGCCCGGAGGGCCTAGCGGGAGGGTTCAGAGAGCAGTTCTTC.